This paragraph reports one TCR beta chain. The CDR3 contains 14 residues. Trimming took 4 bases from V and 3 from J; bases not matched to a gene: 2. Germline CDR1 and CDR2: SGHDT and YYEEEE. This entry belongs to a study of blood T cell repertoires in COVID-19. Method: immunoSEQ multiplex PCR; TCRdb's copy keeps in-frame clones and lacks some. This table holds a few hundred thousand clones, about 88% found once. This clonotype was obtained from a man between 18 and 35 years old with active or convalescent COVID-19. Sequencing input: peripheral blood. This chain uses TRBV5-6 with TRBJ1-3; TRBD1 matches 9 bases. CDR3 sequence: CASSGTGNGNTIYF. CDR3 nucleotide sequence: TGTGCCAGCAGCGGGACAGGGAATGGAAACACCATATATTTT.